The 25 T cell receptor beta chains below all came from one sample that was sequenced in a study of CD8+ T cells in alopecia areata. Sequencing used cDNA as its template, made by extracting RNA and reverse transcribing it. Clones were read by immunoSEQ multiplex PCR, and TCRdb kept only the in-frame ones, dropping some. Here the sample spans 170,000 or so clones, roughly 53% being singletons. Noted treatment: oral pan-JAK inhibitor, 5-10 mg twice daily. Specimen: CD8+ T cells sorted from blood, collected at week 24, from a patient treated with tofacitinib. These receptors all come from a human donor with alopecia areata.

CDR3 nucleotides: TGTGCCAGCCGGGGACAGGCGAATCAGCCCCAGCATTTT. Translated: CASRGQANQPQHF. The V and J genes are TRBV6-1 and TRBJ1-5; 8 nucleotides line up with TRBD1. This CDR3 is 13 amino acids long. CDR1 is MNHNS, CDR2 SASEGT, per germline. Trimming took 8 bases from V and 4 from J; bases not matched to a gene: 4.

The chain joins TRBV4-2 to TRBJ2-7, with D perhaps TRBD2 (5 bases). The CDR3 spans 15 residues. Trimming removed 1 base at V and 4 bases at J, with 14 bases between. Per germline, CDR1 LGHNA and CDR2 YNFKEQ. The CDR3 here is CASSQVPGSGYEQYF. The CDR3 DNA sequence: TGTGCCAGCAGCCAAGTACCGGGGAGTGGGTACGAGCAGTACTTC.

This chain uses TRBV30 with TRBJ2-1, with D possibly TRBD2 on 7 matching bases. The length of the CDR3 is 14 residues. The V gene's germline CDR1 is GTSNPN and CDR2 SVGIG (reference sequence). V lost 7 bases, J lost 2 bases, and 15 bases lay in between. The CDR3 loop reads CASGGGLTYNEQFF. CDR3 nucleotides: TGTGCCTCGGGGGGCGGGCTAACCTACAATGAGCAGTTCTTC.

The V call is TRBV30, the J call TRBJ1-1; perhaps TRBD1 as D (6 bases). V shed 3 bases and J shed 11 bases, with 13 bases lying between them. Germline V CDR1 and CDR2: GTSNPN, SVGIG (reference sequence). This CDR3 has 11 amino acids. CDR3 loop: CAWRQGPFAFF. For the CDR3, the DNA is TGTGCCTGGAGGCAGGGGCCGTTTGCTTTCTTT.

This clone was recorded only once. This chain links TRBV5-6 with TRBJ1-2; 8 nucleotides agree with TRBD1. Germline trimming cut 4 bases from V and 5 bases from J; bases unmatched to any gene: 13. The germline V gene has CDR1 SGHDT and CDR2 YYEEEE. The CDR3 consists of 16 residues. The CDR3 bases are TGTGCCAGCAGCGCCGGGTCTGGGCAGGGGGCGTATGGCTACACCTTC. Translating it yields CASSAGSGQGAYGYTF.

The CDR3 nucleotides read TGTGCCAGCAGCTTAGACGGGGATACGCAGTATTTT. Encoded protein: CASSLDGDTQYF. V gene TRBV11-2 combines with J gene TRBJ2-3; no definite D call. Germline CDR1 is SGHAT and CDR2 is FQNNGV. The V and J ends lost 0 bases and 6 bases respectively, with 4 bases between them. The CDR3 consists of 12 residues.

The CDR3, as DNA: TGTGCCAGCAGCTTGGGGACTGGGCCCGAGCAGTTCTTC. This gives the protein CASSLGTGPEQFF. This chain connects TRBV5-6 to TRBJ2-1, with a possible D match to TRBD2 (5 bases). Germline CDR1 is SGHDT and CDR2 is YYEEEE. The CDR3 consists of 13 residues. Deletions cut 0 bases from V and 10 bases from J, with 11 bases between.

This chain uses TRBV27 with TRBJ1-5; D unresolved. Trimming removed 4 bases at V and 5 bases at J, with 9 bases between. The length of the CDR3 is 13 residues. Germline CDR1 is MNHEY and CDR2 is SMNVEV (reference sequence). The DNA of the CDR3 is TGTGCCAGCAGTTCGTGGGGAGATCAGCCCCAGCATTTT. It encodes CASSSWGDQPQHF.

In its sample, this clone was seen once. The chain is built from TRBV5-6 and TRBJ2-1, with 7 bases identical to TRBD2. Unmatched junction bases numbered 8, after V lost 4 bases and J lost 4 bases. Per germline, CDR1 SGHDT and CDR2 YYEEEE. The CDR3 is 15 residues long. In DNA form, the CDR3 reads TGTGCCAGCAGCCCCTACATGGGGGGGTACAATGAGCAGTTCTTC. Translating it yields CASSPYMGGYNEQFF.

There are a few counts of this clone. V usage is TRBV29-1 and J usage is TRBJ2-7, with D unclear. V shed 0 bases and J shed 1 base, with 13 bases lying between them. Per the germline V gene, CDR1 is SQVTM and CDR2 is ANQGSEA. The CDR3 is 15 residues long. The CDR3 DNA follows: TGCAGCGTTGAAGATCAGGACGAGAGGTCCTACGAGCAGTACTTC. It codes for CSVEDQDERSYEQYF.

The rearrangement links TRBV27 to TRBJ1-2; weak D call: TRBD1 (5 bases). This CDR3 has 14 residues. Trimming removed 4 bases at V and 4 bases at J, with 13 bases between. The germline CDR1 and CDR2 sequences are MNHEY and SMNVEV (reference sequence). The CDR3 protein is CASSSSGGTYGYTF. In DNA, the CDR3 is TGTGCCAGCAGTTCTAGTGGGGGGACCTATGGCTACACCTTC.

J is TRBJ1-1 and V is TRBV7-9; D remains ambiguous. Trimming removed 5 bases from V and 6 bases from J, with 22 bases in between. The germline gives CDR1 SEHNR, CDR2 FQNEAQ (reference sequence). This CDR3 is 16 amino acids long. The CDR3 here is CASSRTWDPNNAEAFF. The CDR3 DNA sequence: TGTGCCAGCAGCCGAACTTGGGATCCAAACAACGCTGAAGCTTTCTTT.

V usage is TRBV6-5 and J usage is TRBJ2-5, with D unclear. Germline CDR1 is MNHEY and CDR2 is SVGAGI. V shed 6 bases and J shed 5 bases, with 13 bases lying between them. There are 13 residues in the CDR3. The CDR3 region has the DNA TGTGCCAGCAGATTGGGAATTCGGGAGACCCAGTACTTC. It encodes CASRLGIRETQYF.

This chain connects TRBV29-1 to TRBJ1-5, with 7 bases fitting TRBD1. Losses at the gene ends were 6 bases for V and 2 bases for J; bases not matched to a gene: 7. The CDR3 sequence is 14 residues long. CDR1 SQVTM and CDR2 ANQGSEA come from the germline V gene. The CDR3 DNA follows: TGCAGCGTGAGCACAGGGGTGGGCAATCAGCCCCAGCATTTT. Amino acids: CSVSTGVGNQPQHF.

This clone was seen a handful of times. The chain combines TRBV13 with TRBJ2-1, with TRBD1 matching over 9 bases. This CDR3 comprises 15 residues. Germline lookup yields CDR1 PRHDT and CDR2 FYEKMQ (reference sequence). V shed 7 bases, J shed 4 bases, and the junction held 8 bases outside the gene matches. CDR3: CASKGQGPTYNEQFF. In DNA form, the CDR3 reads TGTGCCAGCAAGGGACAGGGACCAACATACAATGAGCAGTTCTTC.

The chain is built from TRBV28 and TRBJ2-5; either TRBD1 or TRBD2 may fit D (7 bases each). Trimming removed 8 bases from V and 2 bases from J, with 15 bases in between. There are 14 residues in the CDR3. Germline V gene sequence: CDR1 MDHEN, CDR2 SYDVKM. CDR3 nucleotide sequence: TGTGCCAGCGCCCGACAGGGAGGGCAAGAGACCCAGTACTTC. Its protein product is CASARQGGQETQYF. Looking up the rest from reference TRBV28 and TRBJ2-5 gives the full variable domain: DVKVTQSSRYLVKRTGEKVFLECVQDMDHENMFWYRQDPGLGLRLIYFSYDVKMKEKGDIPEGYSVSREKKERFSLILESASTNQTSMYLCASARQGGQETQYFGPGTRLLVL.

The V and J genes are TRBV5-6 and TRBJ1-2, with 7 bases fitting TRBD1. V shed 5 bases, J shed 2 bases, and the junction held 9 bases outside the gene matches. Germline V gene sequence: CDR1 SGHDT, CDR2 YYEEEE. The CDR3 spans 15 residues. The CDR3 bases are TGTGCCAGCAGTCCAGACAGGGCCCAAAACTATGGCTACACCTTC. Translating gives CASSPDRAQNYGYTF. Based on the CDR3 plus reference TRBV5-6 and TRBJ1-2, the full variable domain is DAGVTQSPTHLIKTRGQQVTLRCSPKSGHDTVSWYQQALGQGPQFIFQYYEEEERQRGNFPDRFSGHQFPNYSSELNVNALLLGDSALYLCASSPDRAQNYGYTFGSGTRLTVV.

This chain links TRBV4-1 with TRBJ2-5, with D possibly TRBD1 on 6 matching bases. The CDR3 has 13 residues. V lost 5 bases, J lost 7 bases, and 14 bases lay in between. The germline V gene has CDR1 MGHRA and CDR2 YSYEKL. CDR3 residues: CASSEGQLRTQYF. CDR3 DNA: TGCGCCAGCAGCGAGGGACAACTCCGGACCCAGTACTTC.

This chain connects TRBV30 to TRBJ2-3; perhaps TRBD2 as D (6 bases). With 0 bases removed from V and 4 bases from J, the gap between germline ends came to 11 bases. This CDR3 region has 14 residues. CDR1 and CDR2 (germline): GTSNPN, SVGIG (reference sequence). CDR3: CAWSVTSRADTQYF. The DNA of the CDR3 is TGTGCCTGGAGTGTAACTAGCAGGGCAGATACGCAGTATTTT.

This chain uses TRBV2 with TRBJ1-1, with D possibly being TRBD1 (5 bases). Germline V gene sequence: CDR1 SNHLY, CDR2 FYNNEI. This CDR3 has 11 residues. Trimming shortened V by 9 bases and J by 1 base, and 6 bases separated the two germline ends. The CDR3 DNA reads as TGTGCCAGGCAGGGGAACACTGAAGCTTTCTTT. Its protein product is CARQGNTEAFF.

The chain uses TRBV7-2 and TRBJ1-2; D is perhaps TRBD1 (6 bases). V was clipped by 5 bases and J by 0 bases, with 10 bases between them. Germline V CDR1 and CDR2: SGHTA, FQGNSA. The CDR3 consists of 14 residues. This chain's CDR3 is CASSQPGANYGYTF. CDR3 in DNA: TGTGCCAGCAGCCAACCAGGGGCTAACTATGGCTACACCTTC.

The gene calls are TRBV9 and TRBJ1-2; 8 positions match TRBD1. V was clipped by 4 bases and J by 5 bases; unmatched bases: 10. Germline-derived CDR1 and CDR2 are SGDLS and YYNGEE. The CDR3 extends over 15 amino acids. This CDR3 is CASSSTTGEGYGYTF. Here the CDR3 DNA reads TGTGCCAGCAGCTCAACGACAGGGGAGGGTTATGGCTACACCTTC.

V usage is TRBV27 and J usage is TRBJ2-7; D is possibly TRBD1 (6 bases). From germline, CDR1 is MNHEY and CDR2 SMNVEV (reference sequence). The ends were cut back, 4 bases at V and 2 bases at J, with 12 bases in the middle. This CDR3 is 14 amino acids long. CDR3 amino acids: CASSSGHLAYEQYF. The CDR3 bases are TGTGCCAGCAGTTCGGGACACCTAGCCTACGAGCAGTACTTC.

The V gene is TRBV7-2, the J gene TRBJ2-3; TRBD2 aligns across 10 bases. The CDR3 sequence is 18 residues long. Per the germline V gene, CDR1 is SGHTA and CDR2 is FQGNSA. V shed 3 bases, J shed 0 bases, and the junction held 9 bases outside the gene matches. The CDR3 protein is CASSFQIAGGLSTDTQYF. As DNA, the CDR3 is TGTGCCAGCAGCTTTCAGATAGCGGGGGGACTCAGCACAGATACGCAGTATTTT.

This chain uses TRBV7-9 with TRBJ1-1; D remains ambiguous. V shed 1 base and J shed 2 bases, with 8 bases lying between them. CDR1 is SEHNR, CDR2 FQNEAQ, per germline (reference sequence). CDR3 size: 14 residues. Written as DNA, the CDR3 is TGTGCCAGCAGCTTAGGCAGCTTCAACACTGAAGCTTTCTTT. This sequence encodes CASSLGSFNTEAFF.